The 8 T cell receptor beta chains below all came from one sample that was sequenced in a study of shared clonotypes between healthy human individuals. The assay was immunoSEQ multiplex PCR, and TCRdb's table has in-frame clones only and misses some. This sample has around 330,000 clones, with around 74% found just once. Input material: memory CD4+ T cells sorted from blood. Specified subset: CD45RA-negative fraction. These receptors were obtained from a man aged 30 to 39 in good health.

Of note for this clone: A much larger clone differs by one base, so this may be a read error. The CDR3 sequence: CASSQGSRGAYEQYF. The DNA of the CDR3 is TGTGCCAGCAGTCAGGGGAGCAGGGGCGCCTACGAGCAGTACTTC. This chain connects TRBV2 to TRBJ2-7, with D tentatively TRBD1 (6 bases). This CDR3 is 15 amino acids long. Trimming stripped 5 bases from V and 2 bases from J, with 16 bases between. Germline CDR1 SNHLY, CDR2 FYNNEI.

The chain uses TRBV7-2 and TRBJ2-2; 7 bases are shared with TRBD1. The CDR3 is 16 residues long. Germline V lookup: CDR1 SGHTA, CDR2 FQGNSA. V lost 5 bases and J lost 6; bases outside the gene matches: 12. CDR3: CASSTTGAVGAGELFF. CDR3 nucleotide sequence: TGTGCCAGCAGCACCACAGGGGCGGTAGGGGCCGGGGAGCTGTTTTTT.

This sequence joins TRBV4-1 and TRBJ1-2; maybe TRBD1 (5 bases). CDR1 MGHRA and CDR2 YSYEKL come from the germline V gene. This CDR3 contains 15 residues. Between the trimmed V and J ends, which lost 6 bases and 5 bases, there was a span of 19 bases. CDR3 DNA sequence: TGCGCCAGCAGTTATGATTCAGGGCGTCAGTATGGCTACACCTTC. Translated, it gives CASSYDSGRQYGYTF.

The chain has TRBV10-3 and TRBJ1-4; possibly TRBD1 for D (6 bases). Germline V lookup: CDR1 ENHRY, CDR2 SYGVKD. The CDR3 runs 13 residues. The V end was cut by 2 bases, the J end by 6 bases, with 7 bases between. The CDR3 loop reads CAISEGGDEKLFF. DNA for the CDR3: TGTGCCATCAGTGAGGGGGGCGATGAAAAACTGTTTTTT.

This clone was counted once. The rearrangement links TRBV2 to TRBJ1-6, with 9 bases aligning to TRBD1. Trimming at V came to 8 bases and at J to 10 bases, leaving 9 bases not matched to a gene. The CDR3 is 14 residues long. CDR1 and CDR2 (germline): SNHLY, FYNNEI. Here the CDR3 DNA reads TGTGCCAGCCGGGGACAGGGAGGAGGGTCACCCCTCCACTTT. This codes for CASRGQGGGSPLHF.

V usage is TRBV15 and J usage is TRBJ2-5; TRBD2 is a possible D gene (6 bases). Trimming removed 1 base at V and 5 bases at J, with 14 bases between. This CDR3 region has 15 residues. From germline, CDR1 is LNHNV and CDR2 YYDKDF (reference sequence). The CDR3 DNA follows: TGTGCCACCAGCAGAGTCGGGAGTGGGTTGGAGACCCAGTACTTC. This gives the protein CATSRVGSGLETQYF.

This clone appeared a few times. One junction end does not reproduce the germline sequence, and a read error may be involved. The J gene is TRBJ1-2, the V gene TRBV11-2, with TRBD1 matching 7 bases. The V gene's germline CDR1 is SGHAT and CDR2 FQNNGV. The CDR3 runs 13 residues. CDR3 region: CASSRYDRAAPAF. The CDR3 bases are TGTGCCAGCAGCCGATATGACAGGGCCGCGCCCGCCTTC.

The V gene is TRBV5-1, the J gene TRBJ2-3; D is possibly TRBD1 or TRBD2 (5 bases each). The CDR3 totals 14 residues. CDR1 SGHRS and CDR2 YFSETQ come from the germline V gene. Trimming removed 5 bases from V and 6 bases from J, with 16 bases in between. CDR3 nucleotides: TGCGCCAGCAGTTCTCTTTGGGGGACCGATACGCAGTATTTT. Translated: CASSSLWGTDTQYF.